This passage covers 24 T cell receptor beta chains from one sample sequenced in a study of T-cell memory formation after mild COVID-19. TCRdb processed the 5' RACE reads anew with MiXCR; each CDR3 protein has one entry. The table has 180,000 or so distinct CDR3 sequences, 11% seen once. The material sequenced was PBMCs or a T cell subset sorted from them (not recorded which). These receptors came from a young man who had mild COVID-19 (a few samples of this study predate the infection). Cell type and time point are not known.

This clonotype has just a few counts. The chain has TRBV4-2 and TRBJ2-3; D is perhaps TRBD2 (6 bases). Trimming stripped 0 bases from V and 0 bases from J, with 10 bases between. Germline loops: CDR1 LGHNA, CDR2 YNFKEQ. The CDR3 is 16 residues long. CDR3 loop: CASSQEAAGSTDTQYF. The DNA of the CDR3 is TGTGCCAGCAGCCAAGAAGCAGCGGGTAGCACAGATACGCAGTATTTT.

The gene calls are TRBV7-8 and TRBJ2-3; a weak D match, TRBD2 (6 bases). Germline V gives CDR1 SGHVS, CDR2 FQNEAQ. The ends were cut back, 6 bases at V and 14 bases at J, with 21 bases in the middle. This CDR3 is built from 13 residues. The CDR3 DNA reads TGTGCCAGCAGTCCCGATTTGCAAATGGGGGGGTATTTT. Its translation: CASSPDLQMGGYF.

In DNA form, the CDR3 reads TGCAGTGCTAGAGATGCGGGGGGCGGCAATGAGCAGTTCTTC. As protein: CSARDAGGGNEQFF. This chain links TRBV20-1 with TRBJ2-1; 8 bases map to TRBD2. The CDR3 is 14 residues long. In germline, CDR1 is DFQATT, CDR2 SNEGSKA (reference sequence). The J segment lost 6 bases and the V segment lost 0 bases, leaving 4 bases of the junction unmatched.

This sequence joins TRBV4-2 and TRBJ2-7, with D hard to call. The length of the CDR3 is 11 residues. Germline CDR1 is LGHNA and CDR2 is YNFKEQ. The V end was cut by 4 bases, the J end by 3 bases, with 4 bases between. The CDR3 bases are TGTGCCAGCAGCCGGAACTACGAGCAGTACTTC. Protein sequence: CASSRNYEQYF.

This clonotype was detected a few times. The genes are TRBV7-2 and TRBJ1-5; the D is unclear. Germline V gene sequence: CDR1 SGHTA, CDR2 FQGNSA. Trimming shortened V by 3 bases and J by 2 bases, and 14 bases separated the two germline ends. The CDR3 covers 16 residues. The CDR3 sequence: CASSFRSGLGNQPQHF. The CDR3, as DNA: TGTGCCAGCAGCTTTCGTTCAGGATTAGGCAATCAGCCCCAGCATTTT.

The J gene is TRBJ2-5, the V gene TRBV7-9; TRBD1 agrees at 7 bases. CDR3 size: 16 residues. CDR1 SEHNR and CDR2 FQNEAQ come from the germline V gene (reference sequence). V was clipped by 5 bases and J by 2 bases; unmatched bases: 11. CDR3 protein: CASSNYGGQEQETQYF. CDR3 nucleotides: TGTGCCAGCAGCAATTACGGCGGACAGGAGCAAGAGACCCAGTACTTC.

This clonotype was seen at least ten times. This rearrangement joins TRBV7-9 to TRBJ2-1, with D perhaps assigned TRBD1 or TRBD2 (5 bases each). CDR1 SEHNR and CDR2 FQNEAQ come from the germline V gene (reference sequence). The V gene lost 5 bases and the J gene lost 7 bases, with 21 bases spanning the gap. The CDR3 is 16 residues long. The CDR3 DNA reads as TGTGCCAGCAGCAGGGGCCCCCAGGGACGTCGGAATGAGCAGTTCTTC. It specifies CASSRGPQGRRNEQFF.

This clonotype was recorded many times. The CDR3 loop reads CASSVLLDTQYF. The CDR3, as DNA: TGCGCCAGCAGCGTCTTACTAGATACGCAGTATTTT. V and J are TRBV5-1 and TRBJ2-3, with D unresolved. The ends were cut back, 4 bases at V and 5 bases at J, with 8 bases in the middle. Per germline, CDR1 SGHRS and CDR2 YFSETQ. CDR3 length: 12 amino acids. Looking up the rest from reference TRBV5-1 and TRBJ2-3 gives the full variable domain: KAGVTQTPRYLIKTRGQQVTLSCSPISGHRSVSWYQQTPGQGLQFLFEYFSETQRNKGNFPGRFSGRQFSNSRSEMNVSTLELGDSALYLCASSVLLDTQYFGPGTRLTVL.

The rearrangement links TRBV24-1 to TRBJ2-1; unclear D gene. Trimming removed 9 bases at V and 2 bases at J, with 13 bases between. The germline gives CDR1 KGHDR, CDR2 SFDVKD. There are 14 residues in the CDR3. CDR3 in DNA: TGTGCCACCCGTTCTTCCGGAGCCTACAATGAGCAGTTCTTC. It yields the protein CATRSSGAYNEQFF.

This clonotype has a handful of counts. The chain is built from TRBV12-3 or TRBV12-4 and TRBJ2-1; TRBD1 agrees at 10 bases. The CDR3 consists of 14 residues. Trimming took 5 bases from V and 8 from J; bases not matched to a gene: 6. The CDR3 region is CASSPPDRGDEQFF. The CDR3 nucleotides are TGTGCCAGCAGTCCCCCGGACAGGGGGGATGAGCAGTTCTTC.

Ten or more counts support this clonotype. This chain links TRBV5-1 with TRBJ2-7; D is undetermined. CDR1 and CDR2 from the germline V gene are SGHRS and YFSETQ. Trimming pared 2 bases from V and 6 bases from J, leaving 15 bases between. The CDR3 is 14 amino acids. The DNA for the CDR3 is TGCGCCAGCAGCTTAGCCATCGAGTTCGTCGAGCAGTACTTC. Translating it yields CASSLAIEFVEQYF.

This clonotype was detected many times. V is TRBV5-1 and J is TRBJ2-5, with D tentatively TRBD1 (6 bases). Germline V gene lookup returns CDR1 SGHRS and CDR2 YFSETQ. With 2 bases removed from V and 4 bases from J, the gap between germline ends came to 12 bases. The CDR3 sequence is 14 residues long. The DNA for the CDR3 is TGCGCCAGCAGCTTCCACAGGGCTGGAGAGACCCAGTACTTC. It encodes CASSFHRAGETQYF.

The CDR3 DNA follows: TGTGCCAGCAGTTACGGCGGCAACACCGATTCACCCCTCCACTTT. The encoded protein is CASSYGGNTDSPLHF. The chain is built from TRBV6-5 and TRBJ1-6; D gene uncertain. The CDR3 covers 15 residues. Germline-derived CDR1 and CDR2 are MNHEY and SVGAGI. The V gene lost 2 bases and the J gene lost 8 bases, with 13 bases spanning the gap.

There are many counts of this clonotype. V usage is TRBV20-1 and J usage is TRBJ2-1; 8 nucleotides line up with TRBD2. CDR1 DFQATT and CDR2 SNEGSKA come from the germline V gene (reference sequence). V shed 0 bases and J 4 bases; nucleotides not matched to a gene: 5. The length of the CDR3 is 15 residues. CDR3: CSARDPRGGYNEQFF. Here the CDR3 DNA reads TGCAGTGCTAGAGATCCTCGCGGGGGGTACAATGAGCAGTTCTTC.

This clonotype has ten or more counts. This chain connects TRBV20-1 to TRBJ2-6; D is unresolved. V lost 3 bases and J lost 0, with 6 bases in between. The CDR3 extends over 14 amino acids. CDR1 is DFQATT, CDR2 SNEGSKA, per germline (reference sequence). CDR3 amino acids: CSASGSSGANVLTF. CDR3 coding DNA: TGCAGTGCTAGTGGCAGCTCTGGGGCCAACGTCCTGACTTTC.

The V call is TRBV20-1, the J call TRBJ1-2, with a weak D call TRBD1 (6 bases). V was cut by 5 bases and J by 8 bases, with 12 bases left in between. Per the germline V gene, CDR1 is DFQATT and CDR2 is SNEGSKA (reference sequence). CDR3 size: 11 residues. The CDR3 nucleotides read TGCAGTGCTGGTCAGGGGCGCGGCTACACCTTC. It encodes CSAGQGRGYTF.

This clonotype was seen a few times. V is TRBV5-1 and J is TRBJ2-5; D is possibly TRBD2 (6 bases). The germline V gene has CDR1 SGHRS and CDR2 YFSETQ. Trimming pared 3 bases from V and 2 bases from J, leaving 8 bases between. The CDR3 totals 13 residues. CDR3 residues: CASSSDYQETQYF. The CDR3 bases are TGCGCCAGCAGCTCGGACTATCAAGAGACCCAGTACTTC.

This clonotype turned up a few times. The rearrangement joins TRBV5-1 to TRBJ1-2; no reliable D call. CDR3 length equals 16 residues. Trimming took off 3 bases at V and 5 bases at J, with 20 bases between the two ends. The germline CDR1 and CDR2 sequences are SGHRS and YFSETQ. The CDR3 protein is CASSSRQDYPSYGYTF. The DNA of the CDR3 is TGCGCCAGCAGCTCCCGCCAGGACTACCCTTCTTATGGCTACACCTTC.

Only a few counts were recorded for this clonotype. V gene TRBV7-8 combines with J gene TRBJ2-7; maybe TRBD1 (6 bases). Germline assignment: CDR1 SGHVS and CDR2 FQNEAQ. Trimming shortened V by 5 bases and J by 7 bases, and 18 bases separated the two germline ends. The CDR3 has 14 amino acids. The CDR3 region is CASSRGETGIEQYF. In nucleotides, the CDR3 is TGTGCCAGCAGCAGAGGTGAAACAGGGATTGAGCAGTACTTC. The full variable domain, its missing parts supplied by reference TRBV7-8 and TRBJ2-7, is GAGVSQSPRYKVAKRGQDVALRCDPISGHVSLFWYQQALGQGPEFLTYFQNEAQLDKSGLPSDRFFAERPEGSVSTLKIQRTQQEDSAVYLCASSRGETGIEQYFGPGTRLTVT.

This clonotype was seen a handful of times. J is TRBJ2-3 and V is TRBV10-2; TRBD2 aligns across 15 bases. The CDR3 loop spans 16 amino acids. In germline, CDR1 is WSHSY, CDR2 SAAADI. Trimming took 0 bases from V and 8 from J; bases not matched to a gene: 3. CDR3 residues: CASSESLGLAGGTQYF. The DNA for the CDR3 is TGCGCCAGCAGTGAGTCCCTGGGACTAGCGGGGGGTACGCAGTATTTT.

This clonotype has more than one count but fewer than ten. The genes are TRBV5-1 and TRBJ2-3; no definite D call. This CDR3 spans 14 amino acids. Looked up from germline, CDR1 is SGHRS and CDR2 is YFSETQ. Trimming pared 0 bases from V and 3 bases from J, leaving 8 bases between. CDR3 sequence: CASSLEGYTDTQYF. CDR3 nucleotides: TGCGCCAGCAGCTTGGAAGGTTATACAGATACGCAGTATTTT.

J is TRBJ1-1 and V is TRBV5-6; perhaps TRBD1 as D (6 bases). V was shortened by 3 bases and J by 6 bases, with 15 bases between the two germline ends. Germline V lookup: CDR1 SGHDT, CDR2 YYEEEE. CDR3 length: 14 residues. CDR3: CASSSLGGGAEAFF. CDR3 DNA sequence: TGTGCCAGCAGCTCCCTGGGGGGGGGCGCTGAAGCTTTCTTT.

This chain uses TRBV4-1 with TRBJ1-5; 7 bases are a match to TRBD1. There are 17 residues in the CDR3. Germline V gives CDR1 MGHRA, CDR2 YSYEKL. With V trimmed by 1 base and J by 3 bases, 9 bases remained unmatched. The CDR3 DNA reads as TGCGCCAGCAGCCAAGCTCCTTACAGGGGAGTCAATCAGCCCCAGCATTTT. Amino acids: CASSQAPYRGVNQPQHF.

V and J are TRBV7-2 and TRBJ2-7, with 7 positions matching TRBD1. J lost 3 bases, V lost 6 bases, and 5 bases had no gene match. Per the germline V gene, CDR1 is SGHTA and CDR2 is FQGNSA. CDR3 length: 13 residues. This CDR3 is CASRPGQDYEQYF. CDR3 nucleotides: TGTGCCAGCAGACCCGGACAGGACTACGAGCAGTACTTC.